The next 19 T cell receptor beta chains were all read from a single sample in a study of long-term antiretroviral therapy in people with HIV. Sequencing used immunoSEQ v3.0 at survey level. The assay was immunoSEQ multiplex PCR, and TCRdb's table has in-frame clones only and misses some. The sample lists roughly 40,000 clones; approximately 85% were seen once. Specimen: unsorted PBMCs, collected 3.1 years after starting antiretroviral therapy. These receptor sequences come from a woman aged 45-65 years with HIV.

Written as DNA, the CDR3 is TGCAGCGTTGACGGCGGATTTAACACTGAAGCTTTCTTT. It specifies CSVDGGFNTEAFF. V gene TRBV29-1 combines with J gene TRBJ1-1, with unresolved D. CDR3 size: 13 residues. The germline CDR1 and CDR2 sequences are SQVTM and ANQGSEA. The germline V and J ends were trimmed by 3 bases and 2 bases, with 10 bases remaining between them.

The gene calls are TRBV5-1 and TRBJ2-5; a possible D gene is TRBD2 (7 bases). CDR1 SGHRS and CDR2 YFSETQ come from the germline V gene. Deletions cut 0 bases from V and 5 bases from J, with 14 bases between. This CDR3 is 15 amino acids long. The CDR3 bases are TGCGCCAGCAGCTTGGTCGGCGGGGGCGCTGAGACCCAGTACTTC. Its translation: CASSLVGGGAETQYF.

V and J are TRBV7-2 and TRBJ2-7; TRBD1 aligns across 8 bases. Germline V gives CDR1 SGHTA, CDR2 FQGNSA. The CDR3 is 15 residues long. With V trimmed by 2 bases and J by 7 bases, 10 bases remained unmatched. Written as DNA, the CDR3 is TGTGCCAGCAGCTTAACAATCAGGGGGCTGGGTGAGCAGTACTTC. Its translation: CASSLTIRGLGEQYF.

V and J are TRBV7-8 and TRBJ1-5; D is uncertain. CDR1 SGHVS and CDR2 FQNEAQ come from the germline V gene. This CDR3 spans 14 amino acids. Trimming removed 1 base at V and 3 bases at J, with 7 bases between. The CDR3 region is CASSLGGFNQPQHF. The CDR3 DNA is TGTGCCAGCAGCTTAGGGGGTTTCAATCAGCCCCAGCATTTT.

The rearrangement uses TRBV18 and TRBJ1-3, with D uncertain. V was cut by 6 bases and J by 0 bases, with 18 bases left in between. CDR3 size: 17 residues. The V gene's germline CDR1 is KGHSH and CDR2 LQKENI. CDR3 in amino acids: CASSPWVSPDSGNTIYF. CDR3 coding DNA: TGTGCCAGCTCCCCGTGGGTGAGCCCCGACTCTGGAAACACCATATATTTT.

The chain links TRBV7-3 to TRBJ1-1; TRBD1 is a possible D gene (5 bases). Germline-derived CDR1 and CDR2 are SGHTA and FQGTGA. Between the trimmed V and J ends, which lost 5 bases and 1 base, there was a span of 8 bases. The CDR3 consists of 13 residues. In DNA, the CDR3 is TGTGCCAGCAGCACTCAGGGGAACACTGAAGCTTTCTTT. Protein: CASSTQGNTEAFF.

This clone was counted a single time. This chain connects TRBV9 to TRBJ2-3, with 8 nucleotides matching TRBD2. From germline, CDR1 is SGDLS and CDR2 YYNGEE. The CDR3 is made up of 15 amino acids. The V and J ends lost 7 bases and 4 bases, in that order; junction bases with no gene match: 11. CDR3 nucleotides: TGTGCCAGCGGCGACGGGGGGGCCGTGGCAGATACGCAGTATTTT. Protein product: CASGDGGAVADTQYF.

This rearrangement joins TRBV30 to TRBJ1-3, with D maybe TRBD1 (5 bases). Germline V gene data show CDR1 as GTSNPN and CDR2 as SVGIG (reference sequence). This CDR3 is built from 17 residues. V lost 4 bases and J lost 0, with 19 bases in between. The CDR3 bases are TGTGCCTGGAAGCAGCCTGGGAGACAGATCTCTGGAAACACCATATATTTT. Amino acid sequence: CAWKQPGRQISGNTIYF.

J is TRBJ2-7 and V is TRBV27, with no clear D. The germline V gene has CDR1 MNHEY and CDR2 SMNVEV (reference sequence). This CDR3 has 11 residues. The V end lost 6 bases, the J end lost 6 bases, and 9 bases lay between the germline ends. CDR3 DNA: TGTGCCAGCAGCTCCAGTGGCGAGCAGTACTTC. Translated, it gives CASSSSGEQYF.

The chain uses TRBV18 and TRBJ1-1; 10 nucleotides line up with TRBD1. V was clipped by 2 bases and J by 11 bases; unmatched bases: 2. This CDR3 region has 12 residues. Germline V gives CDR1 KGHSH, CDR2 LQKENI. The CDR3 nucleotides read TGTGCCAGCTCACCAGGGACAGGGGCGGCTTTCTTT. Translating gives CASSPGTGAAFF.

J is TRBJ2-5 and V is TRBV11-2, with 10 positions matching TRBD1. V trimming: 4 bases; J trimming: 5 bases; junction bases outside the gene matches: 10. Germline values: CDR1 SGHAT, CDR2 FQNNGV. This CDR3 has 16 residues. The CDR3 sequence is CASSSARDRGMETQYF. The CDR3 DNA reads as TGTGCCAGCAGCTCGGCACGGGACAGGGGTATGGAGACCCAGTACTTC.

This chain joins TRBV9 and TRBJ2-3; 13 positions agree with TRBD2. V gave up 2 bases and J gave up 1 base; unmatched junction bases: 7. CDR1 and CDR2 (germline): SGDLS, YYNGEE. The CDR3 is 18 amino acids. This CDR3 reads CASSVDGLAGVGTDTQYF. CDR3 in DNA: TGTGCCAGCAGCGTGGACGGACTAGCGGGGGTGGGCACAGATACGCAGTATTTT.

The chain joins TRBV7-2 to TRBJ1-2; TRBD1 agrees at 11 bases. The germline CDR1 and CDR2 sequences are SGHTA and FQGNSA. V gave up 4 bases and J gave up 8 bases; unmatched junction bases: 12. The CDR3 length is 16 residues. As DNA, the CDR3 is TGTGCCAGCAGCTCCAATCCCGGGACAGGGGGTGCGGGCTACACCTTC. Translating gives CASSSNPGTGGAGYTF.

The rearrangement uses TRBV2 and TRBJ1-2; D gene uncertain. Germline V gene sequence: CDR1 SNHLY, CDR2 FYNNEI. The CDR3 consists of 13 residues. Between the trimmed V and J ends, which lost 6 bases and 7 bases, there was a span of 15 bases. The CDR3 region is CASSVGPSGGYTF. The DNA of the CDR3 is TGTGCCAGCAGCGTCGGACCGAGCGGTGGCTACACCTTC.

The chain joins TRBV4-1 to TRBJ1-6; no reliable D call. Germline loops: CDR1 MGHRA, CDR2 YSYEKL. This CDR3 has 16 residues. Trimming stripped 7 bases from V and 7 bases from J, with 20 bases between. CDR3 loop: CASTPRYSLLNSPLHF. The CDR3 DNA reads TGCGCCAGCACCCCAAGATACAGCCTCCTAAATTCACCCCTCCACTTT.

V and J are TRBV7-2 and TRBJ1-2; D uncertain. The germline V gene has CDR1 SGHTA and CDR2 FQGNSA. The CDR3 spans 13 residues. V dropped 5 bases and J dropped 5 bases, with 12 bases sitting between them. Here the CDR3 DNA reads TGTGCCAGCAGCCAGGCCGCGGGGTATGGCTACACCTTC. Its translation: CASSQAAGYGYTF.

The V gene is TRBV7-6, the J gene TRBJ2-3; tentatively, D is TRBD2 (6 bases). The V gene lost 1 base and the J gene lost 4 bases, with 12 bases spanning the gap. Germline loops: CDR1 SGHVS, CDR2 FNYEAQ. CDR3 length: 15 residues. This chain's CDR3 is CASSLGRPGADTQYF. In nucleotides, the CDR3 is TGTGCCAGCAGCTTAGGGAGACCGGGGGCAGATACGCAGTATTTT.

This clone has a single count. The rearrangement links TRBV5-1 to TRBJ1-4, with TRBD1 as a possible D gene (6 bases). The CDR3 sequence is 17 residues long. V was clipped by 4 bases and J by 4 bases, with 20 bases between them. The germline V gene encodes CDR1 SGHRS and CDR2 YFSETQ. The CDR3 region is CASSPGGTRSLNEKLFF. Written as DNA, the CDR3 is TGCGCCAGCAGCCCGGGGGGGACAAGGTCACTTAATGAAAAACTGTTTTTT.

Here the CDR3 DNA reads TGTGCCAGCAGCAAAGCCACAGATAGCAATCAGCCCCAGCATTTT. It codes for CASSKATDSNQPQHF. This rearrangement joins TRBV21-1 to TRBJ1-5; TRBD1, the D gene given by the table, was not confirmed from the DNA. TRBV21-1 has pseudogene status. CDR3 length equals 15 residues.